These T cell receptor beta chains were read from a single sample in a study of cytomegalovirus exposure and HLA in healthy donors. Data came from immunoSEQ multiplex PCR; TCRdb stores just in-frame clones and leaves some out. The profile shows over 100,000 clones, about 88% of them singletons. Sequencing input: PBMCs. These receptor sequences come from a woman aged 18 to 35 in good health and CMV-seronegative. CDR3s include the opening cysteine and the closing phenylalanine or tryptophan. The order of the fields is CDR3 DNA, CDR3 protein, D gene, V gene, clone size, J gene. A D gene is named only where the DNA matches it firmly. Some rows have no size entry. The others give once, few or many, or a class for an expanded clone.

DNA: TGTGCCAGCAGCCCGTCTGGGGCCAACGTCCTGACTTTC; CDR3: CASSPSGANVLTF; D: -; V: TRBV7-2; size: -; J: TRBJ2-6
DNA: TGTGCCAGCAGCTTAGTGTGGGACAGGGGCCTAGTTAACGCCTACGAGCAGTACTTC; CDR3: CASSLVWDRGLVNAYEQYF; D: TRBD1; V: TRBV7-2; size: -; J: TRBJ2-7
DNA: TGTGCCAGCAGTTCCCAGACTAGCGGGGAACAAGAGACCCAGTACTTC; CDR3: CASSSQTSGEQETQYF; D: TRBD2; V: TRBV27; size: -; J: TRBJ2-5
DNA: TGCGCCAGCAGCCAAGGCGAGGCCAGGGTCGAGACCCAGTACTTC; CDR3: CASSQGEARVETQYF; D: -; V: TRBV4-1; size: -; J: TRBJ2-5
DNA: TGCGCCAGCAGCCATCCCCTCCGGGGGTCAAGGGATACGCAGTATTTT; CDR3: CASSHPLRGSRDTQYF; D: -; V: TRBV4-1; size: -; J: TRBJ2-3
DNA: TGTGCCAGCAGCCCGACGGACAGATACTACGAGCAGTACTTC; CDR3: CASSPTDRYYEQYF; D: -; V: TRBV7-9; size: -; J: TRBJ2-7
DNA: TGCGCCAGCAGCCAACTGGACTACCCGTGGGATACGCAGTATTTT; CDR3: CASSQLDYPWDTQYF; D: -; V: TRBV4-1; size: -; J: TRBJ2-3
DNA: TGTGCCAGCAGCGTAGGGGAGGGGAGCTATGGCTACACCTTC; CDR3: CASSVGEGSYGYTF; D: -; V: TRBV9; size: once; J: TRBJ1-2
DNA: TGCGCCAGCAGTCAACAAGGTGGGAGTAGGGGGCTTAGCTCCTATAATTCACCCCTCCACTTT; CDR3: CASSQQGGSRGLSSYNSPLHF; D: TRBD1; V: TRBV23-1; size: -; J: TRBJ1-6
DNA: TGTGCCAGCAGTAAAGGGGCGGGAGGCGATAATGGCTACACCTTC; CDR3: CASSKGAGGDNGYTF; D: -; V: TRBV6-5; size: -; J: TRBJ1-2
DNA: TGTGCCAGCAGCAGGGAGCCGGGGTCGAGCACTGAAGCTTTCTTT; CDR3: CASSREPGSSTEAFF; D: -; V: TRBV7-9; size: -; J: TRBJ1-1
DNA: TGTGCCAGTACCCGGACAGGGTCCTACAATGAGCAGTTCTTC; CDR3: CASTRTGSYNEQFF; D: TRBD1; V: TRBV19; size: once; J: TRBJ2-1
DNA: TGTGCCAGCAGCTTATATACGGGGGGCAATCAGCCCCAGCATTTT; CDR3: CASSLYTGGNQPQHF; D: -; V: TRBV7-9; size: -; J: TRBJ1-5
DNA: TGCGCCAGCAGTGTTAAGCCGGGTACGCAGTATTTT; CDR3: CASSVKPGTQYF; D: -; V: TRBV10-1; size: -; J: TRBJ2-3
DNA: TGTGCCAGCAGCTTAGCAGGGACAGTGATCTTTGATCAGTACTTC; CDR3: CASSLAGTVIFDQYF; D: TRBD1; V: TRBV7-2; size: once; J: TRBJ2-7
DNA: TGTGCCAGCAGTTTGGAGGGGGCTTGGGCCAACGAGCAGTACTTC; CDR3: CASSLEGAWANEQYF; D: -; V: TRBV28; size: -; J: TRBJ2-7
DNA: TGTGCCAGCAGCTTGGCGGGGGGCCTCGTCGGGGAGCTGTTTTTT; CDR3: CASSLAGGLVGELFF; D: TRBD2; V: TRBV7-3; size: -; J: TRBJ2-2
DNA: TGTGCCAGCAGCTCGACCGGGAGATCCATAAACTATGGCTACACCTTC; CDR3: CASSSTGRSINYGYTF; D: -; V: TRBV7-9; size: -; J: TRBJ1-2
DNA: TGTGCCAGCTCCCCGGGAGGGATTAGCTATGGCTACACCTTC; CDR3: CASSPGGISYGYTF; D: -; V: TRBV5-4; size: -; J: TRBJ1-2
DNA: TGCGCCAGCAGCCTATCAGGGGTCTCTGGAAACACCATATATTTT; CDR3: CASSLSGVSGNTIYF; D: -; V: TRBV5-1; size: -; J: TRBJ1-3
DNA: TGTGCCAGCAGTTTATCGTTCCTCGGCCCCGCGGGTGAAAAACTGTTTTTT; CDR3: CASSLSFLGPAGEKLFF; D: -; V: TRBV27; size: -; J: TRBJ1-4
DNA: TGTGCCAGCAGTCCGCAGGATCTCTATAGCAATCAGCCCCAGCATTTT; CDR3: CASSPQDLYSNQPQHF; D: -; V: TRBV2; size: -; J: TRBJ1-5
DNA: TGTGCCAGCAGCTTAGAAGGAATTGGGACAGGGGCGTCGTCAGATACGCAGTATTTT; CDR3: CASSLEGIGTGASSDTQYF; D: TRBD1; V: TRBV11-3; size: -; J: TRBJ2-3
DNA: TGCGCCAGCAGCCAAGAGGCACAGGGGTCCTACGAGCAGTACTTC; CDR3: CASSQEAQGSYEQYF; D: TRBD1; V: TRBV4-1; size: -; J: TRBJ2-7
DNA: TGTGCCAGCAGCCCACACTTTCCGGGACTAGCGGGGACCTACGAGCAGTACTTC; CDR3: CASSPHFPGLAGTYEQYF; D: TRBD2; V: TRBV9; size: -; J: TRBJ2-7
DNA: TGTGCCAGTAGTATAGAGGCAGGGGGCTACGAGCAGTACTTC; CDR3: CASSIEAGGYEQYF; D: TRBD1; V: TRBV19; size: -; J: TRBJ2-7
DNA: TGTGCCAGCAGCCCCACAGGCGAGAACTATGGCTACACCTTC; CDR3: CASSPTGENYGYTF; D: -; V: TRBV5-6; size: -; J: TRBJ1-2
DNA: TGTGCCAGCAGCCAGGGGGATTATAGCAATCAGCCCCAGCATTTT; CDR3: CASSQGDYSNQPQHF; D: TRBD1; V: TRBV7-9; size: -; J: TRBJ1-5
DNA: TGCGCCAGCAGCTTGAGCGGGGTGGGCACAGATACGCAGTATTTT; CDR3: CASSLSGVGTDTQYF; D: TRBD2; V: TRBV5-1; size: -; J: TRBJ2-3
DNA: TGTGCCAGCAGTTACTCAATTCCCCGACAGGGCTATGGCTACACCTTC; CDR3: CASSYSIPRQGYGYTF; D: TRBD1; V: TRBV6-5; size: -; J: TRBJ1-2
DNA: TGCAGCGCCGGGGACAGTTTCCGCCAAGAGACCCAGTACTTC; CDR3: CSAGDSFRQETQYF; D: TRBD1; V: TRBV29-1; size: -; J: TRBJ2-5
DNA: TGCAGTGCTCTCGGGAATCTGGGCTACACCTTC; CDR3: CSALGNLGYTF; D: -; V: TRBV20-1; size: -; J: TRBJ1-2
DNA: TGTGCCAGCAGCGGCCATGGACATGCGGAGACCCAGTACTTC; CDR3: CASSGHGHAETQYF; D: -; V: TRBV5-4; size: -; J: TRBJ2-5
DNA: TGTGCCAGCAGCTCACAGGGGGGAGAGCGAGCTTTCTTT; CDR3: CASSSQGGERAFF; D: TRBD1; V: TRBV5-6; size: -; J: TRBJ1-1
DNA: TGTGCCAGCAGTCTGGGCTTCGTCTCCTACGAGCAGTACTTC; CDR3: CASSLGFVSYEQYF; D: -; V: TRBV6-1; size: -; J: TRBJ2-7
DNA: TGCGCCAGCAGCTTGGGACAGTTTAATGAAAAACTGTTTTTT; CDR3: CASSLGQFNEKLFF; D: -; V: TRBV5-1; size: -; J: TRBJ1-4
DNA: TGTGCCAGTAGTCCACCATATGGCGACAACTCCTATGGCTACACCTTC; CDR3: CASSPPYGDNSYGYTF; D: -; V: TRBV19; size: -; J: TRBJ1-2
DNA: TGTGCCAGCAGCGACACAGGGATCGGCAATCAGCCCCAGCATTTT; CDR3: CASSDTGIGNQPQHF; D: -; V: TRBV28; size: -; J: TRBJ1-5
DNA: TGCAGCTCCATCCTCCAGCTAGCGGGGGGGCCGGGGTCGACAGATACGCAGTATTTT; CDR3: CSSILQLAGGPGSTDTQYF; D: TRBD2; V: TRBV29-1; size: -; J: TRBJ2-3
DNA: TGTGCCAGCAGCCCACAGGGGGTGGGGGACTATGGCTACACCTTC; CDR3: CASSPQGVGDYGYTF; D: TRBD1; V: TRBV5-5; size: -; J: TRBJ1-2
DNA: TGTGCCAGCAGTGAAACGGGGGATAGCACAGATACGCAGTATTTT; CDR3: CASSETGDSTDTQYF; D: -; V: TRBV6-1; size: -; J: TRBJ2-3
DNA: TGTGCCAGCAGTTACTCGACAGGGTTTGGCACTGAAGCTTTCTTT; CDR3: CASSYSTGFGTEAFF; D: TRBD1; V: TRBV6-5; size: -; J: TRBJ1-1
DNA: TGTGCCTCCACGAGCAGAGGGAACCGGCACTATGGCTACACCTTC; CDR3: CASTSRGNRHYGYTF; D: -; V: TRBV6-1; size: -; J: TRBJ1-2
DNA: TGTGCCAGCAGTTACTCCAGGGGGGCGAGGAGTGAGCAGTTCTTC; CDR3: CASSYSRGARSEQFF; D: -; V: TRBV6-5; size: once; J: TRBJ2-1
DNA: TGTGCCAGCAGCCAAGATCCGAGAACCGGGACAGTGAATCGAAACACCATATATTTT; CDR3: CASSQDPRTGTVNRNTIYF; D: TRBD1; V: TRBV4-2; size: -; J: TRBJ1-3
DNA: TGTGCCAGCGTCTGGGGGGATCTGGGTGGCTACACCTTC; CDR3: CASVWGDLGGYTF; D: -; V: TRBV7-9; size: -; J: TRBJ1-2
DNA: TGTGCCAGCAGCCAGAGACGGAGTAGCGGGGGGGCAGATACGCAGTATTTT; CDR3: CASSQRRSSGGADTQYF; D: TRBD2; V: TRBV7-8; size: -; J: TRBJ2-3
DNA: TGCAGTGCAAGCGGGGAGGATGGCTACACCTTC; CDR3: CSASGEDGYTF; D: -; V: TRBV20-1; size: -; J: TRBJ1-2
DNA: TGCGCCAGCAAACTAGCGGGGGGTTCCCCCGGGGAGCTGTTTTTT; CDR3: CASKLAGGSPGELFF; D: TRBD2; V: TRBV10-2; size: -; J: TRBJ2-2
DNA: TGTGCCAGCAGCGTATTAAGCGGGGGACCGTATACGCAGTATTTT; CDR3: CASSVLSGGPYTQYF; D: TRBD2; V: TRBV9; size: -; J: TRBJ2-3
DNA: TGTGCCAGTAGTATACTAGCAGGAGGGAACACTGAAGCTTTCTTT; CDR3: CASSILAGGNTEAFF; D: -; V: TRBV19; size: -; J: TRBJ1-1
DNA: TGTGCCAGCAGCCAAGATTACGGGACTGAGACCCAGTACTTC; CDR3: CASSQDYGTETQYF; D: -; V: TRBV14; size: -; J: TRBJ2-5
DNA: TGCGCCAGCAGCGAGTTCCCTGATCGCAATCAGCCCCAGCATTTT; CDR3: CASSEFPDRNQPQHF; D: -; V: TRBV5-1; size: -; J: TRBJ1-5